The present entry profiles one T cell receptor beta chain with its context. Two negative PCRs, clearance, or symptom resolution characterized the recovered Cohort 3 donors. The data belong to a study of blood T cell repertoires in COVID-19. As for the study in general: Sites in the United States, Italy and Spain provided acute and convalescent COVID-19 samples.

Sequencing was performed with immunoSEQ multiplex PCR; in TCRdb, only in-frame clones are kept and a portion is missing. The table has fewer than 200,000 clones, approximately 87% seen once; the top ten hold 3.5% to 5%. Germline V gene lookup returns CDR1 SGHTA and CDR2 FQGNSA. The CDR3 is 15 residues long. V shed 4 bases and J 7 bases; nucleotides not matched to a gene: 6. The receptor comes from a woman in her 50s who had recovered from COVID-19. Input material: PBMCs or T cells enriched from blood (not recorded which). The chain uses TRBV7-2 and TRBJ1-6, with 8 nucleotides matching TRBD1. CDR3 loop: CASSSTGGFNSPLHF. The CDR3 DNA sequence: TGTGCCAGCAGCTCTACAGGGGGTTTCAATTCACCCCTCCACTTT. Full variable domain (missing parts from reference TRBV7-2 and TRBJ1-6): GAGVSQSPSNKVTEKGKDVELRCDPISGHTALYWYRQSLGQGLEFLIYFQGNSAPDKSGLPSDRFSAERTGGSVSTLTIQRTQQEDSAVYLCASSSTGGFNSPLHFGNGTRLTVT.